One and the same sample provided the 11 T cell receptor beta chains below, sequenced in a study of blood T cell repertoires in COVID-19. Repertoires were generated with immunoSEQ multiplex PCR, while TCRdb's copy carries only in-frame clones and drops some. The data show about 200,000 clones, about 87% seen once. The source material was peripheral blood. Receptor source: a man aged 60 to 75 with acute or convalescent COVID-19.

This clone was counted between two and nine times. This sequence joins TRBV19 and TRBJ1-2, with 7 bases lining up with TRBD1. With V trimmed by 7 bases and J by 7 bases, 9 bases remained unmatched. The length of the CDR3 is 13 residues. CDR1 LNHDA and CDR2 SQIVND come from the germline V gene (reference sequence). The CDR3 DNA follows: TGTGCCAGTACTCCCGACAGGGTGGGTGGCTACACCTTC. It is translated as CASTPDRVGGYTF.

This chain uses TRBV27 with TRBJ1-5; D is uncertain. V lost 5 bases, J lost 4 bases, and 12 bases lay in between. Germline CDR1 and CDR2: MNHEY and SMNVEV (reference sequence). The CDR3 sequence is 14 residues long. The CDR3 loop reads CASSPWGGNQPQHF. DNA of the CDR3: TGTGCCAGCAGTCCCTGGGGAGGGAATCAGCCCCAGCATTTT.

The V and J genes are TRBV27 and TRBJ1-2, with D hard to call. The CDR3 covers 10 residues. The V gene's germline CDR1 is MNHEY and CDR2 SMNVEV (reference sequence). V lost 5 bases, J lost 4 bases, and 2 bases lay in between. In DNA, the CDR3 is TGTGCCAGCAGTCGCTATGGCTACACCTTC. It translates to CASSRYGYTF.

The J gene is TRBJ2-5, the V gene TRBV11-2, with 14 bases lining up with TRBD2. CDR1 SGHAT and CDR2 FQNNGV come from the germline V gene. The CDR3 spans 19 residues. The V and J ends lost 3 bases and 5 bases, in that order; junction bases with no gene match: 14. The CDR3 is CASSFPGTSGGSRAETQYF. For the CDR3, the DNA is TGTGCCAGCAGCTTCCCCGGGACTAGCGGGGGTAGTAGAGCCGAGACCCAGTACTTC.

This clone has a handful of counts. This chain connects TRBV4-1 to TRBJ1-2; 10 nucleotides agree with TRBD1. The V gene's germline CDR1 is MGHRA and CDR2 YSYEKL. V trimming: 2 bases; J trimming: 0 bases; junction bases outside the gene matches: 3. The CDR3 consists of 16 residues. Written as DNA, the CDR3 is TGCGCCAGCAGCCAACGACAGGGGGCGTCTAACTATGGCTACACCTTC. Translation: CASSQRQGASNYGYTF.

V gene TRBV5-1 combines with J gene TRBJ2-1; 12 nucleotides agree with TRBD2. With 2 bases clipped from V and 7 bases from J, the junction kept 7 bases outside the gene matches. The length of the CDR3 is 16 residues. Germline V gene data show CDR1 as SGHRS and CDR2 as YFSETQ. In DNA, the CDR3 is TGCGCCAGCAGCTTACCTGGACTAGCGGGGTGGAATGAGCAGTTCTTC. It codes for CASSLPGLAGWNEQFF.

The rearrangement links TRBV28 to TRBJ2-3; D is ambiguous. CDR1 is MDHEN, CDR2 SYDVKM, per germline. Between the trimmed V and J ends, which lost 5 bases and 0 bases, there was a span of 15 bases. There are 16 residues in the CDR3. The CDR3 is CASSPPGRPSTDTQYF. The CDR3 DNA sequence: TGTGCCAGCAGTCCCCCCGGCAGGCCCAGCACAGATACGCAGTATTTT.

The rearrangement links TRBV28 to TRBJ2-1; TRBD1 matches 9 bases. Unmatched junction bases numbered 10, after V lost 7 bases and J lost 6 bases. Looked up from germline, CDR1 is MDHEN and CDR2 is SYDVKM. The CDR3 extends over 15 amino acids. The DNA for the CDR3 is TGTGCCAGCACCATAGGGGGACAGGGAACCAATGAGCAGTTCTTC. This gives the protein CASTIGGQGTNEQFF.

The CDR3 DNA reads as TGTGCCAGCAGCTCCAGACAGGGCAACTATCAGCCCCAGCATTTT. Translated, it gives CASSSRQGNYQPQHF. The gene calls are TRBV7-8 and TRBJ1-5; 7 bases line up with TRBD1. The CDR3 covers 15 residues. Losses at the gene ends were 4 bases for V and 5 bases for J; bases not matched to a gene: 8. The V gene's germline CDR1 is SGHVS and CDR2 FQNEAQ.

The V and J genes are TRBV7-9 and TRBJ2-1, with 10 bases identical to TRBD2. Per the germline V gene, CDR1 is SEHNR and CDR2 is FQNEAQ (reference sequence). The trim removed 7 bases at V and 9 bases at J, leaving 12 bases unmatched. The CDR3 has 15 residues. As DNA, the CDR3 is TGTGCCAGCACAGGAATAGCGGGGGGCCGGTTTGAGCAGTTCTTC. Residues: CASTGIAGGRFEQFF.

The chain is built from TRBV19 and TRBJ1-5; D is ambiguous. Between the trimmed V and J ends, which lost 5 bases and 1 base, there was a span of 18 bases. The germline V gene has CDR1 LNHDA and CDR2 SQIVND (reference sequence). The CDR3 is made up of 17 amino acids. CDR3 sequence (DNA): TGTGCCAGTAGTTCCCGCCCGGAGGTTATCAGCAATCAGCCCCAGCATTTT. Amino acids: CASSSRPEVISNQPQHF.